These 31 T cell receptor beta chains were all obtained from the same sample, sequenced in a study of T-cell memory formation after mild COVID-19. MiXCR, applied by TCRdb to the 5' RACE reads, yields one record per CDR3 protein. The sample lists about 260,000 distinct CDR3 sequences, 15% to 20% seen once, with 22% in the top ten. Sequencing was done on a sample of PBMCs or a T cell subset sorted from them (not recorded which). These receptors all come from a man aged 18 to 29 who had mild COVID-19 (a few samples of this study predate the infection). Cell type and time point are not known.

In nucleotides, the CDR3 is TGTGCCAGCAGCTTGGGACTAGCGGGAGATACGCAGTATTTT. Translating it yields CASSLGLAGDTQYF. J is TRBJ2-3 and V is TRBV7-6; TRBD2 matches 12 bases. V shed 3 bases, J shed 5 bases, and the junction held 0 bases outside the gene matches. The CDR3 extends over 14 amino acids. Germline-derived CDR1 and CDR2 are SGHVS and FNYEAQ.

The chain has TRBV9 and TRBJ1-1; unclear D gene. Trimming took 4 bases from V and 2 from J, leaving 9 bases between them. The CDR3 is 13 residues long. Per the germline V gene, CDR1 is SGDLS and CDR2 is YYNGEE. CDR3 amino acids: CASSNRANTEAFF. CDR3 nucleotide sequence: TGTGCCAGCAGCAACCGGGCCAACACTGAAGCTTTCTTT.

This clonotype turned up a few times. This chain connects TRBV20-1 to TRBJ2-3; 7 bases match TRBD2. Per germline, CDR1 DFQATT and CDR2 SNEGSKA (reference sequence). V gave up 3 bases and J gave up 4 bases; unmatched junction bases: 7. The CDR3 spans 14 residues. CDR3 bases: TGCAGTGCTAGTGGTCCTCTAGCGGCAGATACGCAGTATTTT. Its translation: CSASGPLAADTQYF.

There are a few counts of this clonotype. The rearrangement joins TRBV7-2 to TRBJ2-1, with D hard to call. Germline CDR1 SGHTA, CDR2 FQGNSA. Trimming took off 4 bases at V and 7 bases at J, with 17 bases between the two ends. CDR3 size: 15 residues. The CDR3 is CASSSHVQSWNEQFF. DNA of the CDR3: TGTGCCAGCAGCTCCCATGTTCAGAGCTGGAATGAGCAGTTCTTC.

This clonotype appeared once. The chain has TRBV13 and TRBJ2-5, with 10 positions matching TRBD1. The CDR3 covers 14 residues. V gave up 5 bases and J gave up 4 bases; unmatched junction bases: 4. Germline values: CDR1 PRHDT, CDR2 FYEKMQ (reference sequence). CDR3 protein: CASSRDRGGETQYF. Written as DNA, the CDR3 is TGTGCCAGCAGCCGGGACAGGGGAGGAGAGACCCAGTACTTC.

This clonotype was recorded only once. This rearrangement joins TRBV12-3 or TRBV12-4 to TRBJ1-1, with a possible D match to TRBD1 (6 bases). With 10 bases removed from V and 5 bases from J, the gap between germline ends came to 14 bases. This CDR3 is built from 12 residues. The CDR3 loop is CATKHQGTEAFF. CDR3 nucleotide sequence: TGTGCCACCAAACATCAGGGGACTGAAGCTTTCTTT.

This clonotype has more than one count but fewer than ten. J is TRBJ2-2 and V is TRBV5-1; TRBD2 aligns across 8 bases. The CDR3 runs 15 residues. The V gene's germline CDR1 is SGHRS and CDR2 YFSETQ. V dropped 5 bases and J dropped 6; count of bases not matched to a gene: 9. The chain's CDR3 is CASSLQAGGPGELFF. The CDR3 DNA reads TGCGCCAGCAGTCTTCAGGCGGGGGGTCCCGGGGAGCTGTTTTTT.

This clonotype has just a few counts. The chain is built from TRBV5-1 and TRBJ2-1; D may be TRBD2 (6 bases). Germline V gives CDR1 SGHRS, CDR2 YFSETQ. The CDR3 consists of 13 residues. V dropped 4 bases and J dropped 9 bases, with 14 bases sitting between them. As DNA, the CDR3 is TGCGCCAGCAGCCACCCGACCGGGGGTGAGCAGTTCTTC. It codes for CASSHPTGGEQFF. Complete variable domain (other parts from reference TRBV5-1 and TRBJ2-1): KAGVTQTPRYLIKTRGQQVTLSCSPISGHRSVSWYQQTPGQGLQFLFEYFSETQRNKGNFPGRFSGRQFSNSRSEMNVSTLELGDSALYLCASSHPTGGEQFFGPGTRLTVL.

The chain employs TRBV7-2 and TRBJ1-2; 8 bases are a match to TRBD1. V gave up 5 bases and J gave up 8 bases; unmatched junction bases: 10. Germline-derived CDR1 and CDR2 are SGHTA and FQGNSA. The CDR3 is 14 amino acids. CDR3 nucleotide sequence: TGTGCCAGCAGCGCCTGGGACAGGCAGGTCGGCTACACCTTC. Protein: CASSAWDRQVGYTF. The variable domain in full, with the rest retrieved from reference TRBV7-2 and TRBJ1-2, is GAGVSQSPSNKVTEKGKDVELRCDPISGHTALYWYRQSLGQGLEFLIYFQGNSAPDKSGLPSDRFSAERTGGSVSTLTIQRTQQEDSAVYLCASSAWDRQVGYTFGSGTRLTVV.

This chain links TRBV7-2 with TRBJ2-1; 10 nucleotides align to TRBD2. V lost 8 bases, J lost 7 bases, and 5 bases stayed unmatched. CDR1 is SGHTA, CDR2 FQGNSA, per germline. This CDR3 spans 13 amino acids. This CDR3 is CASGVAGGNEQFF. The CDR3, as DNA: TGTGCCAGCGGCGTAGCGGGGGGTAATGAGCAGTTCTTC.

This clonotype was seen a few times. The chain links TRBV6-2 or TRBV6-3 to TRBJ2-7; D unclear. V lost 7 bases, J lost 1 base, and 11 bases lay in between. CDR3 size: 13 residues. Looked up from germline, CDR1 is MNHEY and CDR2 is SVGEGT. The CDR3 DNA is TGTGCCAGCAAAACAGCGAGTTCCTACGAGCAGTACGTC. This sequence encodes CASKTASSYEQYV.

V is TRBV5-1 and J is TRBJ1-6; no definite D call. This CDR3 region has 14 residues. Deletions cut 1 base from V and 6 bases from J, with 8 bases between. CDR1 SGHRS and CDR2 YFSETQ come from the germline V gene. This CDR3 is CASSLQPSNSPLHF. The CDR3 DNA reads TGCGCCAGCAGCTTGCAACCCTCTAATTCACCCCTCCACTTT.

This chain joins TRBV7-2 and TRBJ2-6; D not resolved. There are 14 residues in the CDR3. V was cut by 4 bases and J by 2 bases, with 6 bases left in between. Germline V lookup: CDR1 SGHTA, CDR2 FQGNSA. This CDR3 is CASSSVPGANVLTF. In nucleotides, the CDR3 is TGTGCCAGCAGCTCCGTCCCTGGGGCCAACGTCCTGACTTTC.

This clonotype was recorded many times. The J gene is TRBJ2-1, the V gene TRBV7-2; TRBD2 matches at 7 bases. The CDR3 spans 16 residues. Germline CDR1 SGHTA, CDR2 FQGNSA. Trimming at V came to 1 base and at J to 4 bases, leaving 7 bases not matched to a gene. CDR3 in amino acids: CASSLVRLAVYNEQFF. The CDR3 bases are TGTGCCAGCAGCTTAGTGCGTCTAGCGGTTTACAATGAGCAGTTCTTC.

This clonotype was counted at least ten times. The V gene is TRBV4-3, the J gene TRBJ2-3; D not certain. From germline, CDR1 is LGHNA and CDR2 YSLEER. This CDR3 is 16 amino acids long. V was trimmed by 4 bases and J by 0 bases, leaving 14 bases between them. CDR3 in DNA: TGCGCCAGCAGCCGCGTCCCAGCGTCGAGCACAGATACGCAGTATTTT. It codes for CASSRVPASSTDTQYF.

In this sample, this clonotype turned up a few times. The rearrangement joins TRBV5-1 to TRBJ2-1; D may be TRBD1 or TRBD2 (6 bases each). With 3 bases removed from V and 8 bases from J, the gap between germline ends came to 15 bases. CDR1 and CDR2 from the germline V gene are SGHRS and YFSETQ. The CDR3 contains 14 residues. The CDR3 region is CASSSGARKDEQFF. In DNA form, the CDR3 reads TGCGCCAGCAGCTCGGGGGCCCGAAAGGATGAGCAGTTCTTC.

V and J are TRBV20-1 and TRBJ2-1; 8 bases map to TRBD1. J gave up 4 bases and V 5 bases, and 4 bases lay outside the gene matches. There are 13 residues in the CDR3. Germline V lookup: CDR1 DFQATT, CDR2 SNEGSKA (reference sequence). CDR3 nucleotides: TGCAGTGCTGCCCACAGGGGGTACAATGAGCAGTTCTTC. This sequence encodes CSAAHRGYNEQFF.

J is TRBJ1-4 and V is TRBV4-2; D gene unclear. There are 15 residues in the CDR3. From germline, CDR1 is LGHNA and CDR2 YNFKEQ. V was shortened by 1 base and J by 7 bases, with 13 bases between the two germline ends. CDR3 loop: CASSQGEGTGEKLFF. The CDR3 DNA is TGTGCCAGCAGCCAAGGGGAGGGCACGGGTGAAAAACTGTTTTTT.

This clonotype was picked up a small number of times. V usage is TRBV24-1 and J usage is TRBJ2-3; D is undetermined. CDR1 and CDR2 from the germline V gene are KGHDR and SFDVKD. Trimming left V 4 bases short and J 6 bases short, with 7 bases between. CDR3 length: 12 amino acids. Written as DNA, the CDR3 is TGTGCCACCAGTGACTATTGGGATACGCAGTATTTT. Its translation is CATSDYWDTQYF.

The rearrangement links TRBV5-1 to TRBJ2-5, with 10 bases matching TRBD2. The junction had 4 bases not matched to a gene; V was cut back by 2 bases and J by 0 bases. Per germline, CDR1 SGHRS and CDR2 YFSETQ. The CDR3 totals 16 residues. This CDR3 reads CASSLSLAGDQETQYF. In DNA, the CDR3 is TGCGCCAGCAGCTTAAGTCTAGCGGGGGACCAAGAGACCCAGTACTTC.

The rearrangement uses TRBV7-2 and TRBJ1-2; 8 nucleotides align to TRBD1. From germline, CDR1 is SGHTA and CDR2 FQGNSA. The CDR3 runs to 15 residues. With V trimmed by 4 bases and J by 6 bases, 10 bases remained unmatched. The CDR3 nucleotides read TGTGCCAGCAGCTCACCGACAGGGGAAAGTAATGGCTACACCTTC. This encodes CASSSPTGESNGYTF. The entire variable domain, with the rest obtained from reference TRBV7-2 and TRBJ1-2, is as follows: GAGVSQSPSNKVTEKGKDVELRCDPISGHTALYWYRQSLGQGLEFLIYFQGNSAPDKSGLPSDRFSAERTGGSVSTLTIQRTQQEDSAVYLCASSSPTGESNGYTFGSGTRLTVV.

The chain recombines TRBV10-3 with TRBJ2-3; 11 bases agree with TRBD2. Germline assignment: CDR1 ENHRY and CDR2 SYGVKD. J was trimmed by 1 base and V by 9 bases; bases with no gene match: 3. This CDR3 is 14 amino acids long. CDR3 in DNA: TGTGCCATTCAACTAGCGGGGGGCACAGATACGCAGTATTTT. It specifies CAIQLAGGTDTQYF.

This clonotype was seen more than once but under ten times. The chain carries TRBV11-3 and TRBJ1-1, with unresolved D. The CDR3 spans 13 residues. Trimming took 0 bases from V and 9 from J, leaving 11 bases between them. Germline CDR1 and CDR2: SGHNT and YENEEA. CDR3 in DNA: TGTGCCAGCAGCTTAGATCCGGGTTCAAAAGCTTTCTTT. Amino acids: CASSLDPGSKAFF.

The chain couples TRBV7-9 to TRBJ2-3; D is tentatively TRBD1 or TRBD2 (6 bases each). The CDR3 has 12 residues. V dropped 4 bases and J dropped 14 bases, with 16 bases sitting between them. The germline CDR1 and CDR2 sequences are SEHNR and FQNEAQ (reference sequence). The CDR3 DNA follows: TGTGCCAGCAGCTCGGGGGCCTTCCATCCGTATTTT. It codes for CASSSGAFHPYF.

This clonotype was seen only a few times. V and J are TRBV4-1 and TRBJ1-1; weak D call: TRBD1 (5 bases). Trimming took off 1 base at V and 1 base at J, with 7 bases between the two ends. CDR3 length equals 14 residues. Germline assignment: CDR1 MGHRA and CDR2 YSYEKL. The DNA for the CDR3 is TGCGCCAGCAGCCAAGGGGGGGGGAACACTGAAGCTTTCTTT. Residues: CASSQGGGNTEAFF.

The chain combines TRBV6-6 with TRBJ2-7; D is tentatively TRBD1 or TRBD2 (5 bases each). Trimming left V 0 bases short and J 6 bases short, with 9 bases between. Germline assignment: CDR1 MNHNY and CDR2 SVGAGI (reference sequence). The CDR3 runs 13 residues. In nucleotides, the CDR3 is TGTGCCAGCAGTTACTCAGGGGCGGGCGAGCAGTACGTC. This codes for CASSYSGAGEQYV.

This clonotype has a handful of counts. The V gene is TRBV18, the J gene TRBJ2-7, with D perhaps being TRBD1 or TRBD2 (5 bases each). This CDR3 is built from 15 residues. V was shortened by 2 bases and J by 4 bases, with 15 bases between the two germline ends. CDR1 and CDR2 from the germline V gene are KGHSH and LQKENI. In DNA, the CDR3 is TGTGCCAGCTCACCAACCGGGACGGTGGGGTACGAGCAGTACTTC. It yields the protein CASSPTGTVGYEQYF.

A few counts support this clonotype. The J gene is TRBJ1-2, the V gene TRBV7-9; 7 positions match TRBD1. Germline V CDR1 and CDR2: SEHNR, FQNEAQ (reference sequence). The CDR3 sequence is 15 residues long. J lost 3 bases, V lost 3 bases, and 7 bases had no gene match. In DNA form, the CDR3 reads TGTGCCAGCAGCTTGTGGAACAGGGGTGACTATGGCTACACCTTC. Translation: CASSLWNRGDYGYTF.

The J gene is TRBJ1-2, the V gene TRBV9, with 8 bases matching TRBD1. This CDR3 region has 15 residues. In germline, CDR1 is SGDLS, CDR2 YYNGEE. The V and J ends lost 4 bases and 0 bases, in that order; junction bases with no gene match: 5. CDR3 nucleotide sequence: TGTGCCAGCAGCACCTGGACAGGGTCTAACTATGGCTACACCTTC. Its protein is CASSTWTGSNYGYTF.

The rearrangement joins TRBV18 to TRBJ1-2, with 10 bases that match TRBD1. The CDR3 totals 15 residues. Trimming took 4 bases from V and 5 from J; bases not matched to a gene: 7. Germline CDR1 and CDR2: KGHSH and LQKENI. The CDR3 loop reads CASSRIGTGAYGYTF. For the CDR3, the DNA is TGTGCCAGCTCACGAATCGGGACAGGGGCATATGGCTACACCTTC.

A few counts support this clonotype. The J gene is TRBJ2-1, the V gene TRBV6-1; a weak D match, TRBD1 (6 bases). The germline CDR1 and CDR2 sequences are MNHNS and SASEGT. The CDR3 extends over 14 amino acids. The V end was cut by 6 bases, the J end by 9 bases, with 18 bases between. CDR3 nucleotides: TGTGCCAGCAGGAACAGGGAAAAGGGTCCTGAGCAGTTCTTC. Protein product: CASRNREKGPEQFF.